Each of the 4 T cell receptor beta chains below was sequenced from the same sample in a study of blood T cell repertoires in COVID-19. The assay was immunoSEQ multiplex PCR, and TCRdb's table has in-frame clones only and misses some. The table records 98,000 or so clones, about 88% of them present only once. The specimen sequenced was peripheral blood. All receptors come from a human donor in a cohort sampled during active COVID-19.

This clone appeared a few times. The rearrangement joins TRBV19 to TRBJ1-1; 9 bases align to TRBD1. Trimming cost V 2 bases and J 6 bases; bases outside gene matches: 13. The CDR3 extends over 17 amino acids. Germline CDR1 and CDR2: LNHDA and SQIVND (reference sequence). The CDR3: CASSITRGGQGTPEAFF. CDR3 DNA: TGTGCCAGTAGTATAACTAGGGGGGGACAGGGCACCCCTGAAGCTTTCTTT.

The chain's CDR3 is CASSKDNPTGELFF. The CDR3 coding sequence is TGTGCCAGCAGCAAAGATAATCCCACCGGGGAGCTGTTTTTT. The V call is TRBV21-1, the J call TRBJ2-2; no check of the table's D call, TRBD2, against the DNA was made. TRBV21-1 has pseudogene status. The CDR3 sequence is 14 residues long.

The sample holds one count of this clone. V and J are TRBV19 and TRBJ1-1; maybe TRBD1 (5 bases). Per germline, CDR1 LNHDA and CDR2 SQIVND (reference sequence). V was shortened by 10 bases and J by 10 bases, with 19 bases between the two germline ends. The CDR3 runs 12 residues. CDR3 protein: CATTHGPRVAFF. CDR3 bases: TGTGCCACCACCCACGGCCCCAGGGTAGCTTTCTTT.

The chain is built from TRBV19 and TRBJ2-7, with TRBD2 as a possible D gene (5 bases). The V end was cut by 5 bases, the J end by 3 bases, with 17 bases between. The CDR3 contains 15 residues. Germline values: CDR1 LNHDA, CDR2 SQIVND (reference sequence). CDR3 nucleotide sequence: TGTGCCAGTAGTCCCACTAGTTTCCTTGACTACGAGCAGTACTTC. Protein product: CASSPTSFLDYEQYF.